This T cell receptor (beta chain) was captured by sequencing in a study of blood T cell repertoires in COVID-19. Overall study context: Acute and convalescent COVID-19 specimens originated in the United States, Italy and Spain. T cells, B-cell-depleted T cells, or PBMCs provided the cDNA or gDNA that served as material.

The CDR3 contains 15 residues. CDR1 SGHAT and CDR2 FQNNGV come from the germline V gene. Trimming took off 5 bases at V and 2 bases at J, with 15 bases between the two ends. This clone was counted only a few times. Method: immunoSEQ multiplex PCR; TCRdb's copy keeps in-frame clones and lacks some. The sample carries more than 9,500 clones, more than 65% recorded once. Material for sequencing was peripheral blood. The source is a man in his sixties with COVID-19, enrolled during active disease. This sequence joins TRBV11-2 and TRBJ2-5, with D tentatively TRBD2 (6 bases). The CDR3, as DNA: TGTGCCAGCAGCAGTAGCGGTAGCGTACAAGAGACCCAGTACTTC. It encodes CASSSSGSVQETQYF.